The clone carrying this T cell receptor beta chain came up a few times. Its cognate antigen is unknown. This sample was taken from a study of persistence of HIV-infected CD4 T cells. There are 13 residues in the CDR3. From germline, CDR1 is MDHEN and CDR2 SYDVKM. Unmatched junction bases numbered 5, after V lost 6 bases and J lost 4 bases. The libraries were made with immunoSEQ version 4 in survey mode. This table comes from immunoSEQ multiplex PCR, and its TCRdb copy is limited to in-frame clones, with some not included. Of about 6,500 clones listed, over 60% are singletons. The stimulus was lysate of CMV-infected fibroblasts, roughly 10 ug/mL. Responding CD4+ T cells were sorted by upregulation of both CD40 ligand and CD69. Donors had CD4+ T cell counts above 400 cells/uL and were CMV-seropositive. Study observations and caveats: TCR oligoclonality correlated with proviral oligoclonality in the same sorted populations. Bulk TCR data could not be restricted to HIV-1-infected CMV-responding cells.

Sequenced material: CD4+ T cells sorted from PBMCs after approximately 20-hour stimulation, taken from a patient who received antiretroviral therapy. The J gene is TRBJ2-5, the V gene TRBV28; 7 nucleotides agree with TRBD2. This receptor was identified in an adult woman with HIV who was CMV-seropositive. The CDR3 nucleotides are TGTGCCAGCAGCCAGGGCGGGGGAGAGACCCAGTACTTC. Its translation is CASSQGGGETQYF. Full variable domain (outside the CDR3, taken from reference TRBV28 and TRBJ2-5): DVKVTQSSRYLVKRTGEKVFLECVQDMDHENMFWYRQDPGLGLRLIYFSYDVKMKEKGDIPEGYSVSREKKERFSLILESASTNQTSMYLCASSQGGGETQYFGPGTRLLVL.